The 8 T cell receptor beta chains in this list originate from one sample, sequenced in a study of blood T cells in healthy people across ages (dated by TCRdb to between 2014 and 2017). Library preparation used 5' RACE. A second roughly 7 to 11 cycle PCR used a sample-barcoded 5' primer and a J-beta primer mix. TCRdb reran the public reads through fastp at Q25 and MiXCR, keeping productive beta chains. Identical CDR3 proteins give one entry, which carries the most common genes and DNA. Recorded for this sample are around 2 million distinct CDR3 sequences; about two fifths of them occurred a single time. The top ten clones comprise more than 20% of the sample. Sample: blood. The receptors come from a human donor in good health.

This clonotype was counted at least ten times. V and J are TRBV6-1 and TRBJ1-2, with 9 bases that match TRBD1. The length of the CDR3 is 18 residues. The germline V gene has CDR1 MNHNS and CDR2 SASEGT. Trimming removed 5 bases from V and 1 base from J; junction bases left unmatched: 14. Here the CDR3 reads CASSQSSTDRGYNYGYTF. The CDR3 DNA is TGTGCCAGCAGTCAATCTTCGACGGACAGGGGCTATAACTATGGCTACACCTTC.

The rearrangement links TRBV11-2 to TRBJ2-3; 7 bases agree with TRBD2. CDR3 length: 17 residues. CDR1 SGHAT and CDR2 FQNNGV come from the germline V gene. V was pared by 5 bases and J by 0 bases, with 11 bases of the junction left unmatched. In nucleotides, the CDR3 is TGTGCCAGCAGCGTACACCCAGCGGGGACTAGCACAGATACGCAGTATTTT. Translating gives CASSVHPAGTSTDTQYF.

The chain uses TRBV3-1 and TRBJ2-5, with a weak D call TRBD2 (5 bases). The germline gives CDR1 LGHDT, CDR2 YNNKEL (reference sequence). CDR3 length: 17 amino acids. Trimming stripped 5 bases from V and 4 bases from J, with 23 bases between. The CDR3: CASSDGLTQPTLETQYF. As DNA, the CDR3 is TGTGCCAGCAGCGACGGACTGACTCAACCCACCTTAGAGACCCAGTACTTC.

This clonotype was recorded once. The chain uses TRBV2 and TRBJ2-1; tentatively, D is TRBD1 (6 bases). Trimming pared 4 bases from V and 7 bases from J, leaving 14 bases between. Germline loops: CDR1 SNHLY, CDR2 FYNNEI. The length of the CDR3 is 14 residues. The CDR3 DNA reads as TGTGCCAGCAGTGTCAACAGGGTTGGGAATGAGCAGTTCTTC. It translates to CASSVNRVGNEQFF.

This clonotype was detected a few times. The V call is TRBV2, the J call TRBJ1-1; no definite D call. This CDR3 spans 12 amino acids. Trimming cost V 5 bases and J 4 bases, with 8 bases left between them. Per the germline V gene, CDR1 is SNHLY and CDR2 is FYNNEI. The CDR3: CASSLDVTEAFF. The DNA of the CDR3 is TGTGCCAGCAGTCTGGACGTCACTGAAGCTTTCTTT. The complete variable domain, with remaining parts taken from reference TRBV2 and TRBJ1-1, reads EPEVTQTPSHQVTQMGQEVILRCVPISNHLYFYWYRQILGQKVEFLVSFYNNEISEKSEIFDDQFSVERPDGSNFTLKIRSTKLEDSAMYFCASSLDVTEAFFGQGTRLTVV.

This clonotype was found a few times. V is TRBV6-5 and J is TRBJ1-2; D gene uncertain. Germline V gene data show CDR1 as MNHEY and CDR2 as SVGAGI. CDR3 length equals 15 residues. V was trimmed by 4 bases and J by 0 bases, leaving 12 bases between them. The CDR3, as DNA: TGTGCCAGCAGTTTCTCGGACGGAGCTAACTATGGCTACACCTTC. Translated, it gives CASSFSDGANYGYTF.

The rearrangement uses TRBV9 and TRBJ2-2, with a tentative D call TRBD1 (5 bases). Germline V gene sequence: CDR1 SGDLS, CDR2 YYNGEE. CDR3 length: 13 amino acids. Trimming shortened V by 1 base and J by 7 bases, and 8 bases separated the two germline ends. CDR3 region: CASSVQGGGELFF. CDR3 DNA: TGTGCCAGCAGCGTACAGGGTGGCGGGGAGCTGTTTTTT. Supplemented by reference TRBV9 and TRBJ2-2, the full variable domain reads DSGVTQTPKHLITATGQRVTLRCSPRSGDLSVYWYQQSLDQGLQFLIQYYNGEERAKGNILERFSAQQFPDLHSELNLSSLELGDSALYFCASSVQGGGELFFGEGSRLTVL.

The DNA of the CDR3 is TGTGCCAGCAGCTTAGTAGGGGGCGCGGGGAATCAGCCCCAGCATTTT. Encoded protein: CASSLVGGAGNQPQHF. The chain uses TRBV7-2 and TRBJ1-5; TRBD1 matches 7 bases. Germline CDR1 is SGHTA and CDR2 is FQGNSA. The CDR3 totals 16 residues. The V segment lost 1 base and the J segment 4 bases; nucleotides outside the gene matches: 7.